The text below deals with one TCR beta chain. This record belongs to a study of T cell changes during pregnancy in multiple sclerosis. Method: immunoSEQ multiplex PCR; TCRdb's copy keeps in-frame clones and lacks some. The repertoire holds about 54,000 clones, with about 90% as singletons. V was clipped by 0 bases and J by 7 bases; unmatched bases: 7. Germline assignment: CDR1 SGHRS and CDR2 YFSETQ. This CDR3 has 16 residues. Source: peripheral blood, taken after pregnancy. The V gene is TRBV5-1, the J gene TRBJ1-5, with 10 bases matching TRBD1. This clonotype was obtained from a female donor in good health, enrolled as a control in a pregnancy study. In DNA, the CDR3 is TGCGCCAGCAGCTTGGCTGGGACAGGGGCCGGACAGCCCCAGCATTTT. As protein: CASSLAGTGAGQPQHF.